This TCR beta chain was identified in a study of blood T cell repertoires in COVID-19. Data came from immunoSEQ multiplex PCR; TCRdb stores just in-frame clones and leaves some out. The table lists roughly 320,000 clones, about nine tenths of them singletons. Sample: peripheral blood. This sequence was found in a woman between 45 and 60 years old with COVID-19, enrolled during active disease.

CDR3 sequence reads: CASSQGTSDYNEQFF. The DNA of the CDR3 is TGTGCCAGCAGCCAAGGGACATCCGACTACAATGAGCAGTTCTTC. The chain employs TRBV4-2 and TRBJ2-1, with D possibly TRBD1 on 5 matching bases. The length of the CDR3 is 15 residues. The germline CDR1 and CDR2 sequences are LGHNA and YNFKEQ. The germline V and J ends were trimmed by 1 base and 3 bases, with 10 bases remaining between them.